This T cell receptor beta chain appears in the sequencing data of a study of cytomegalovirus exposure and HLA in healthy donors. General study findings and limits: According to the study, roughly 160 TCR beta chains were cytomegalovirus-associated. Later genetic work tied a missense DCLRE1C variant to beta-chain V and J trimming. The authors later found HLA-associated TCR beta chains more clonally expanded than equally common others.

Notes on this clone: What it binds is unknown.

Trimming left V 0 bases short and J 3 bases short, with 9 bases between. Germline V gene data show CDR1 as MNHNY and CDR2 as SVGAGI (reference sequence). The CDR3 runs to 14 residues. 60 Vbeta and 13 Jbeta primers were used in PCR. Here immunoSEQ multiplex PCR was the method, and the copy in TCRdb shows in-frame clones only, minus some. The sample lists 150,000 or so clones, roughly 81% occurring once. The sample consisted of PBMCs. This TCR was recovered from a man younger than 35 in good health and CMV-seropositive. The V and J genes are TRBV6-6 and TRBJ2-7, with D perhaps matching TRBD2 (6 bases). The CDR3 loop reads CASSYSEGIYEQYF. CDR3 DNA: TGTGCCAGCAGTTACTCGGAGGGTATCTACGAGCAGTACTTC.